The rows below give T cell receptor beta chains drawn from one sample of a study of T cells in tuberculosis. Produced via immunoSEQ multiplex PCR; TCRdb's table is partial and in-frame only. This table holds 20,000 to 30,000 clones, 95% to 96% found once. Material for sequencing was PBMCs. The source is a donor between 10 and 35 years old with latent tuberculosis or without tuberculosis infection. Each CDR3 is given with its conserved first and last residue. D genes are given only for firm matches. Clone size, where shown, is once, few, many, or a class for clones that have expanded.

>TRBV5-8|.|TRBJ1-5|.
TGTGCCAGCAGGCCGCAGGGTGGGAATCAGCCCCAGCATTTT
CASRPQGGNQPQHF
>TRBV6-4|TRBD1|TRBJ1-1|.
TGTGCCAGCAGCACTACAGGGGGCATATTGGGCACTGAAGCTTTCTTT
CASSTTGGILGTEAFF
>TRBV6-6|.|TRBJ1-3|once
TGTGCCAGCAGTTCCATAGGAGACGGAGGAAACACCATATATTTT
CASSSIGDGGNTIYF
>TRBV7-8|.|TRBJ2-1|.
TGTGCCAGCCATGGGGGGAGCTCCTACAATGAGCAGTTCTTC
CASHGGSSYNEQFF
>TRBV5-1|TRBD1|TRBJ1-4|.
TGCGCCAGTAGGCTGGGGACAGGGGGCGAAAAACTGTTTTTT
CASRLGTGGEKLFF
>TRBV28|.|TRBJ2-7|.
TGTGCCAGCCGAATGAGGCAGGGCTACGAGCAGTACTTC
CASRMRQGYEQYF
>TRBV6-5|.|TRBJ1-1|.
TGTGCCAGCAGCCGCATACTAGGGAACACTGAAGCTTTCTTT
CASSRILGNTEAFF
>TRBV18|.|TRBJ2-3|.
TGTGCCAGCTCACCCCGGAAGGGGGAAGTTGGGGAGTGGGCAGATACGCAGTATTTT
CASSPRKGEVGEWADTQYF
>TRBV7-8|TRBD2|TRBJ2-7|.
TGTGCCAGCAGCCCGGGGACTAGCGGTGCCTACGAGCAGTACTTC
CASSPGTSGAYEQYF
>TRBV6-4|.|TRBJ2-3|few
TGTGCCAGCAGTGAGGGACTGCAAAGCACAGATACGCAGTATTTT
CASSEGLQSTDTQYF
>TRBV5-1|.|TRBJ1-1|.
TGCGCCAGCAGCTCACGGACAGAGAACACTGAAGCTTTCTTT
CASSSRTENTEAFF
>TRBV19|TRBD1|TRBJ1-5|.
TGTGCCAGTAGCGCCGGGACAGGAGGGGGTCAGCCCCAGCATTTT
CASSAGTGGGQPQHF
>TRBV7-2|TRBD1|TRBJ1-3|.
TGTGCCAGCAGCTTAGCGGGACAGGGAAGCACCATATATTTT
CASSLAGQGSTIYF
>TRBV5-4|.|TRBJ2-5|.
TGTGCCAGCAGCTTTTATCAGGGGGAGACCCAGTACTTC
CASSFYQGETQYF
>TRBV9|TRBD1|TRBJ2-5|.
TGTGCCAGCAGCGCCCGACAGGGAAGGGACAAGACCCAGTACTTC
CASSARQGRDKTQYF
>TRBV6-4|TRBD1|TRBJ1-5|.
TGTGCCAGCAGTGACCCGACAGGGGGCGTCAATCAGCCCCAGCATTTT
CASSDPTGGVNQPQHF
>TRBV5-1|.|TRBJ2-3|.
TGCGCCAGCAGCTTGGGGACTACCTCAGATACGCAGTATTTT
CASSLGTTSDTQYF
>TRBV12-5|TRBD1|TRBJ2-5|.
TGTGCTAGTGGTTCAATGACAGGGGGCCAAGAGACCCAGTACTTC
CASGSMTGGQETQYF
>TRBV27|.|TRBJ2-3|.
TGTGCCAGTTCAGGGTTTTGGACAGATACGCAGTATTTT
CASSGFWTDTQYF
>TRBV6-6|.|TRBJ1-1|.
TGTGCCAGCAGCCCTCGCGGGGGTGAGGTAAACACTGAAGCTTTCTTT
CASSPRGGEVNTEAFF
>TRBV2|.|TRBJ1-6|.
TGTGCCAGCAGTACGAGGTCCAGCGGCGTATCACCCCTCCACTTT
CASSTRSSGVSPLHF
>TRBV10-3|TRBD2|TRBJ2-3|.
TGTGCCATCAGAGGTTGGGAAGCGGGGGAGACAGATACGCAGTATTTT
CAIRGWEAGETDTQYF
>TRBV5-1|.|TRBJ1-2|.
TGCGCCAGCAGCTATTCAGGGAGGGAAGGTGGCTACACCTTC
CASSYSGREGGYTF
>TRBV19|.|TRBJ1-4|.
TGTGCCAGTACCATTAATGAAAAACTGTTTTTT
CASTINEKLFF
>TRBV6-1|TRBD2|TRBJ2-1|.
TGTGCTGCGACTAGCGGGTACAATGAGCAGTTCTTC
CAATSGYNEQFF
>TRBV5-1|TRBD1|TRBJ1-2|.
TGCGCCAGCAGCTCGGGCGGGACAGGCGGATATGGCTACACCTTC
CASSSGGTGGYGYTF
>TRBV4-1|TRBD1|TRBJ1-2|once
TGCGCCAGCAGCCAACCCAAAGACAGGGGAAAGGGTGGCTACACCTTC
CASSQPKDRGKGGYTF
>TRBV6-5|.|TRBJ2-7|.
TGTGCCACCCGAGAAGGACACATCTACGAGCAGTACTTC
CATREGHIYEQYF
>TRBV11-2|.|TRBJ1-1|.
TGTGCCAGCCTCACCGCGGGGTTTGGTACTGAAGCTTTCTTT
CASLTAGFGTEAFF
>TRBV6-4|.|TRBJ2-3|few
TGTGCCAGCAGTGACGGGGGGGCCGAGACAGATACGCAGTATTTT
CASSDGGAETDTQYF
>TRBV4-1|TRBD1|TRBJ1-5|.
TGCGCCAGCAGCCAAGAGCCGATAGACAGGGTTCATAATCAGCCCCAGCATTTT
CASSQEPIDRVHNQPQHF
>TRBV27|.|TRBJ1-5|.
TGTGCCAGCAGCCCTTATAGCAATCAGCCCCAGCATTTT
CASSPYSNQPQHF
>TRBV10-1|TRBD1|TRBJ2-7|.
TGCGCCAGCAGTGAGGCCGGGACAGGGGAATACGAGCAGTACTTC
CASSEAGTGEYEQYF
>TRBV6-4|.|TRBJ2-2|once
TGTGCCAGCAGTGCCTCACAACAGGGCACCGGGGAGCTGTTTTTT
CASSASQQGTGELFF
>TRBV5-1|TRBD1|TRBJ1-4|.
TGCGCCAGCAGCCGACAGGGCGTACCTAATGAAAAACTGTTTTTT
CASSRQGVPNEKLFF
>TRBV6-1|TRBD1|TRBJ1-1|.
TGTGCCAGCAGTGAGGCCGGGACAGCCAGACCTGAAGCTTTCTTT
CASSEAGTARPEAFF
>TRBV6-1|TRBD1|TRBJ2-2|.
TGTGCCAGCATGCAGGGGGCGAACACCGGGGAGCTGTTTTTT
CASMQGANTGELFF
>TRBV4-1|TRBD1|TRBJ2-3|.
TGCGCCAGCAGCCAAGACAGGGGGACGGATACGCAGTATTTT
CASSQDRGTDTQYF
>TRBV29-1|.|TRBJ1-1|.
TGCAGCGTTACCTCAGGGAAGGGCACTGAAGCTTTCTTT
CSVTSGKGTEAFF
>TRBV5-1|.|TRBJ2-5|few
TGCGCCAGCAGCTTGAACGTCTCCCCAGGGATGGCCCAGTACTTC
CASSLNVSPGMAQYF
>TRBV11-2|.|TRBJ2-3|.
TGTGCCAGCAGCCATAGGGGCCTACGGGGCACAGATACGCAGTATTTT
CASSHRGLRGTDTQYF
>TRBV2|.|TRBJ1-1|.
TGTGCCAGCGCGGGGAACACTGAAGCTTTCTTT
CASAGNTEAFF
>TRBV6-1|TRBD1|TRBJ2-2|.
TGTGCCAGCAGTGAAAACAGGGGCCGTACCGGGGAGCTGTTTTTT
CASSENRGRTGELFF
>TRBV10-2|TRBD2|TRBJ2-1|once
TGCGCCAGCAGTGAGTCGACTAGCGGGGGGGGATTCTCCTACAATGAGCAGTTCTTC
CASSESTSGGGFSYNEQFF
>TRBV9|.|TRBJ1-3|.
TGTGCCAGCAGCGTAGATGTCGGCTCTGGAAACACCATATATTTT
CASSVDVGSGNTIYF